These T cell receptor beta chains were read from a single sample in a study of CD8+ T cells in alopecia areata. Repertoires were generated with immunoSEQ multiplex PCR, while TCRdb's copy carries only in-frame clones and drops some. Of some 100,000 clones listed, less than 45% are singletons. The sequencing input was CD4+ T cells sorted from blood. These receptor sequences come from a human donor with alopecia areata. Both conserved end residues are part of each CDR3. The order of the fields is V gene, J gene, clone size, D gene, CDR3 protein, CDR3 DNA. A D gene is named only where the DNA matches it firmly. Expanded clones get a size class; other rows say once, few or many, or leave the size out.

v_call: TRBV30
j_call: TRBJ2-1
clone_size: -
d_call: TRBD2
cdr3_aa: CAWSVHLAGGYNEQFF
cdr3_nt: TGTGCCTGGAGTGTACATTTAGCGGGAGGTTACAATGAGCAGTTCTTC

v_call: TRBV15
j_call: TRBJ1-4
clone_size: few
d_call: TRBD1
cdr3_aa: CATSRDGQGRNEKLFF
cdr3_nt: TGTGCCACCAGCAGAGACGGACAGGGAAGGAATGAAAAACTGTTTTTT

v_call: TRBV29-1
j_call: TRBJ1-1
clone_size: -
d_call: -
cdr3_aa: CSVEDLNSGTEAFF
cdr3_nt: TGCAGCGTTGAAGATCTGAACAGTGGCACTGAAGCTTTCTTT

v_call: TRBV7-8
j_call: TRBJ2-1
clone_size: -
d_call: -
cdr3_aa: CASSWRGIYNEQFF
cdr3_nt: TGTGCCAGCTCTTGGCGGGGAATTTACAATGAGCAGTTCTTC

v_call: TRBV7-9
j_call: TRBJ1-2
clone_size: -
d_call: -
cdr3_aa: CASSLPIRTRTSYGYTF
cdr3_nt: TGTGCCAGCAGCTTGCCTATCCGAACCAGGACGTCCTATGGCTACACCTTC

v_call: TRBV7-9
j_call: TRBJ2-7
clone_size: few
d_call: -
cdr3_aa: CASSLSVSSYEQYF
cdr3_nt: TGTGCCAGCAGCTTATCGGTTAGCTCCTACGAGCAGTACTTC

v_call: TRBV6-5
j_call: TRBJ1-5
clone_size: -
d_call: -
cdr3_aa: CASSYPPGNQPQHF
cdr3_nt: TGTGCCAGCAGTTACCCCCCTGGTAATCAGCCCCAGCATTTT

v_call: TRBV19
j_call: TRBJ1-1
clone_size: -
d_call: -
cdr3_aa: CASSIPGGAGEAFF
cdr3_nt: TGTGCCAGTAGTATTCCGGGGGGCGCGGGTGAAGCTTTCTTT

v_call: TRBV19
j_call: TRBJ1-2
clone_size: -
d_call: TRBD1
cdr3_aa: CASTPGTGLNYGYTF
cdr3_nt: TGTGCCAGTACCCCAGGGACAGGACTCAACTATGGCTACACCTTC

v_call: TRBV7-2
j_call: TRBJ2-7
clone_size: -
d_call: TRBD2
cdr3_aa: CASNIAGGPYEQYF
cdr3_nt: TGTGCCAGCAACATAGCGGGAGGTCCGTACGAGCAGTACTTC

v_call: TRBV5-1
j_call: TRBJ2-5
clone_size: -
d_call: TRBD1
cdr3_aa: CASSMGQRAETQYF
cdr3_nt: TGCGCCAGCAGCATGGGACAGCGTGCGGAGACCCAGTACTTC

v_call: TRBV28
j_call: TRBJ2-4
clone_size: -
d_call: -
cdr3_aa: CASSFNGLAKNIQYF
cdr3_nt: TGTGCCAGCAGTTTTAACGGTCTAGCCAAAAACATTCAGTACTTC

v_call: TRBV6-6
j_call: TRBJ2-1
clone_size: -
d_call: -
cdr3_aa: CASSFLGGPGQFF
cdr3_nt: TGTGCCAGCAGTTTCCTCGGGGGACCCGGCCAGTTCTTC

v_call: TRBV28
j_call: TRBJ2-7
clone_size: -
d_call: -
cdr3_aa: CASRPGQSYEQYF
cdr3_nt: TGTGCCAGCAGACCCGGACAGTCCTACGAGCAGTACTTC

v_call: TRBV11-2
j_call: TRBJ1-1
clone_size: -
d_call: -
cdr3_aa: CASSPPGLKTEAFF
cdr3_nt: TGTGCCAGCAGCCCCCCAGGGCTTAAGACTGAAGCTTTCTTT

v_call: TRBV5-1
j_call: TRBJ2-3
clone_size: -
d_call: TRBD1
cdr3_aa: CASSFGRRTGGLNTQYF
cdr3_nt: TGCGCCAGCAGCTTCGGACGGAGGACAGGGGGCCTTAATACGCAGTATTTT